This is a list of T cell receptor beta chains from one sample in a study of cytomegalovirus exposure and HLA in healthy donors. The repertoire was sequenced with immunoSEQ multiplex PCR; TCRdb's copy has only in-frame clones and lacks some. Found here are 95,000 to 150,000 clones, around 66% of them singletons; the top ten hold more than 6.5%. Sequences were obtained from PBMCs. The receptors were sampled from a middle-aged woman in good health and CMV-seropositive. Both conserved end residues are part of each CDR3. Each record gives: CDR3 protein, CDR3 DNA, V gene, clone size, D gene, J gene. A D gene is named only where the DNA matches it firmly. Only part of the rows carry a size: once, few, many, or a class if the clone is expanded.

cdr3_aa: CASWGTERNQPQHF
cdr3_nt: TGTGCCAGTTGGGGGACAGAGAGAAATCAGCCCCAGCATTTT
v_call: TRBV19
clone_size: few
d_call: TRBD1
j_call: TRBJ1-5

cdr3_aa: CASGDRANQPQHF
cdr3_nt: TGTGCCAGCGGGGACAGGGCCAATCAGCCCCAGCATTTT
v_call: TRBV19
clone_size: .
d_call: TRBD1
j_call: TRBJ1-5

cdr3_aa: CASSPTGAYGYTF
cdr3_nt: TGCGCCAGCAGCCCGACAGGGGCCTATGGCTACACCTTC
v_call: TRBV10-1
clone_size: .
d_call: TRBD1
j_call: TRBJ1-2

cdr3_aa: CATGQGVLSSSGNTIYF
cdr3_nt: TGTGCCACGGGACAGGGGGTGCTTAGTAGCTCTGGAAACACCATATATTTT
v_call: TRBV10-3
clone_size: .
d_call: TRBD1
j_call: TRBJ1-3

cdr3_aa: CATSGTGFDEQFF
cdr3_nt: TGTGCCACTTCGGGGACAGGGTTCGATGAGCAGTTCTTC
v_call: TRBV7-6
clone_size: .
d_call: TRBD1
j_call: TRBJ2-1

cdr3_aa: CASSSQGGRRNTEAFF
cdr3_nt: TGTGCCAGCAGCTCACAGGGGGGGCGAAGGAACACTGAAGCTTTCTTT
v_call: TRBV5-7
clone_size: .
d_call: TRBD1
j_call: TRBJ1-1

cdr3_aa: CASSVGRGGAEAFF
cdr3_nt: TGTGCCAGCAGCGTAGGTCGCGGGGGCGCTGAAGCTTTCTTT
v_call: TRBV9
clone_size: .
d_call: .
j_call: TRBJ1-1

cdr3_aa: CAITTSGSLADTQYF
cdr3_nt: TGTGCCATCACGACTAGCGGGAGTTTAGCAGATACGCAGTATTTT
v_call: TRBV6-7
clone_size: few
d_call: TRBD2
j_call: TRBJ2-3

cdr3_aa: CASSLGGPNYNEQFF
cdr3_nt: TGTGCCAGCAGTTTAGGGGGCCCTAATTACAATGAGCAGTTCTTC
v_call: TRBV27
clone_size: .
d_call: .
j_call: TRBJ2-1

cdr3_aa: CASSLGRASGIGTDTQYF
cdr3_nt: TGTGCCAGCAGCTTAGGAAGGGCTAGCGGGATAGGTACAGATACGCAGTATTTT
v_call: TRBV11-2
clone_size: .
d_call: TRBD2
j_call: TRBJ2-3

cdr3_aa: CASSTGTGKTEAFF
cdr3_nt: TGCGCCAGCAGCACCGGGACAGGGAAAACTGAAGCTTTCTTT
v_call: TRBV5-1
clone_size: .
d_call: TRBD1
j_call: TRBJ1-1

cdr3_aa: CASSLEGAGYGYTF
cdr3_nt: TGCGCCAGCAGCTTGGAGGGGGCGGGGTATGGCTACACCTTC
v_call: TRBV5-1
clone_size: .
d_call: TRBD1
j_call: TRBJ1-2

cdr3_aa: CASSYSMTDSYEQYF
cdr3_nt: TGTGCCAGCAGTTACTCGATGACAGACTCCTACGAGCAGTACTTC
v_call: TRBV6-5
clone_size: .
d_call: .
j_call: TRBJ2-7

cdr3_aa: CASSTLTGLVGDGYTF
cdr3_nt: TGTGCCAGCAGCACCCTAACAGGTCTGGTAGGGGATGGCTACACCTTC
v_call: TRBV27
clone_size: .
d_call: .
j_call: TRBJ1-2

cdr3_aa: CATSREGRGLKETQYF
cdr3_nt: TGTGCCACCAGCAGAGAAGGCAGGGGGCTGAAAGAGACCCAGTACTTC
v_call: TRBV15
clone_size: .
d_call: TRBD1
j_call: TRBJ2-5

cdr3_aa: CASSWGQGVSEAFF
cdr3_nt: TGTGCCAGCAGTTGGGGACAGGGGGTGTCTGAAGCTTTCTTT
v_call: TRBV28
clone_size: .
d_call: TRBD1
j_call: TRBJ1-1

cdr3_aa: CASSESRLAADTQYF
cdr3_nt: TGCGCCAGCAGTGAGTCGCGGCTAGCGGCAGATACGCAGTATTTT
v_call: TRBV10-2
clone_size: .
d_call: TRBD2
j_call: TRBJ2-3

cdr3_aa: CASSLLAAGGYNEQFF
cdr3_nt: TGTGCCAGCAGCTTACTGGCGGCGGGGGGATACAATGAGCAGTTCTTC
v_call: TRBV7-8
clone_size: .
d_call: TRBD2
j_call: TRBJ2-1

cdr3_aa: CASRTRLAGRNEQFF
cdr3_nt: TGTGCCAGCCGTACCCGACTAGCGGGGAGAAATGAGCAGTTCTTC
v_call: TRBV6-1
clone_size: .
d_call: TRBD2
j_call: TRBJ2-1

cdr3_aa: CASPYTDRDTQYF
cdr3_nt: TGTGCCAGCCCTTATACAGACAGAGATACGCAGTATTTT
v_call: TRBV28
clone_size: .
d_call: .
j_call: TRBJ2-3

cdr3_aa: CASSIGLPGEQYF
cdr3_nt: TGTGCCAGTAGTATTGGACTGCCTGGCGAGCAGTACTTC
v_call: TRBV19
clone_size: few
d_call: .
j_call: TRBJ2-7

cdr3_aa: CASSIYPGQFYLNTEAFF
cdr3_nt: TGTGCCAGTAGTATCTATCCGGGACAGTTTTATTTGAACACTGAAGCTTTCTTT
v_call: TRBV19
clone_size: .
d_call: TRBD1
j_call: TRBJ1-1

cdr3_aa: CATGVTDTQYF
cdr3_nt: TGTGCCACCGGGGTCACAGATACGCAGTATTTT
v_call: TRBV5-6
clone_size: few
d_call: .
j_call: TRBJ2-3

cdr3_aa: CASSSMTGEEQYF
cdr3_nt: TGTGCCAGCTCCTCCATGACGGGGGAAGAGCAGTACTTC
v_call: TRBV7-9
clone_size: .
d_call: .
j_call: TRBJ2-7

cdr3_aa: CASSYSRTSEVEQFF
cdr3_nt: TGTGCCAGCAGTTACTCGCGGACTAGCGAGGTCGAGCAGTTCTTC
v_call: TRBV6-6
clone_size: .
d_call: TRBD2
j_call: TRBJ2-1

cdr3_aa: CASSTREGLEAQYF
cdr3_nt: TGTGCCAGTAGTACGCGGGAGGGACTTGAGGCCCAGTACTTC
v_call: TRBV19
clone_size: few
d_call: TRBD2
j_call: TRBJ2-5

cdr3_aa: CASSFQDTPTNEKLFF
cdr3_nt: TGTGCCAGCAGCTTTCAGGACACACCAACTAATGAAAAACTGTTTTTT
v_call: TRBV7-9
clone_size: few
d_call: .
j_call: TRBJ1-4

cdr3_aa: CASRHRQGMDTDTQYF
cdr3_nt: TGTGCCAGCAGGCATAGACAGGGAATGGACACAGATACGCAGTATTTT
v_call: TRBV6-6
clone_size: .
d_call: TRBD1
j_call: TRBJ2-3

cdr3_aa: CASSQLAGGLKEQYF
cdr3_nt: TGTGCCAGCAGTCAGCTAGCGGGGGGGCTGAAAGAGCAGTACTTC
v_call: TRBV27
clone_size: few
d_call: TRBD2
j_call: TRBJ2-7

cdr3_aa: CAFQTGSAFF
cdr3_nt: TGTGCCTTTCAGACAGGGAGCGCTTTCTTT
v_call: TRBV30
clone_size: .
d_call: TRBD1
j_call: TRBJ1-1

cdr3_aa: CASSSSNYGYTF
cdr3_nt: TGCGCCAGCAGCTCCTCCAACTATGGCTACACCTTC
v_call: TRBV5-1
clone_size: .
d_call: .
j_call: TRBJ1-2

cdr3_aa: CATGDTANTGELFF
cdr3_nt: TGTGCCACTGGCGACACCGCGAACACCGGGGAGCTGTTTTTT
v_call: TRBV2
clone_size: few
d_call: .
j_call: TRBJ2-2

cdr3_aa: CASSYLTGSTYEQYF
cdr3_nt: TGCGCCAGCAGCTACCTGACAGGGTCAACCTACGAGCAGTACTTC
v_call: TRBV5-1
clone_size: .
d_call: TRBD1
j_call: TRBJ2-7

cdr3_aa: CASSNLPVYEQYF
cdr3_nt: TGTGCCAGTAGTAATCTCCCTGTCTACGAGCAGTACTTC
v_call: TRBV19
clone_size: .
d_call: .
j_call: TRBJ2-7

cdr3_aa: CASSFPYPNEQFF
cdr3_nt: TGCGCCAGCAGCTTTCCCTACCCCAATGAGCAGTTCTTC
v_call: TRBV5-1
clone_size: .
d_call: .
j_call: TRBJ2-1

cdr3_aa: CASSFGTGGNQPQHF
cdr3_nt: TGTGCCAGCAGCTTCGGGACAGGGGGCAATCAGCCCCAGCATTTT
v_call: TRBV11-2
clone_size: once
d_call: TRBD1
j_call: TRBJ1-5

cdr3_aa: CASSALTSGARTDTQYF
cdr3_nt: TGTGCCAGCAGCGCCCTAACTAGCGGTGCGCGCACAGATACGCAGTATTTT
v_call: TRBV9
clone_size: .
d_call: TRBD2
j_call: TRBJ2-3

cdr3_aa: CASSPGATGGQQYF
cdr3_nt: TGTGCCAGCAGCCCCGGAGCGACAGGGGGTCAGCAGTACTTC
v_call: TRBV7-8
clone_size: .
d_call: TRBD1
j_call: TRBJ2-7

cdr3_aa: CASAQGMNTEAFF
cdr3_nt: TGCGCCAGCGCCCAGGGAATGAACACTGAAGCTTTCTTT
v_call: TRBV5-1
clone_size: .
d_call: .
j_call: TRBJ1-1

cdr3_aa: CSARSEYEQYF
cdr3_nt: TGCAGTGCTAGATCCGAGTACGAGCAGTACTTC
v_call: TRBV20-1
clone_size: .
d_call: .
j_call: TRBJ2-7

cdr3_aa: CASSLGTATYEQYF
cdr3_nt: TGCGCCAGCAGCTTGGGGACAGCTACCTACGAGCAGTACTTC
v_call: TRBV5-1
clone_size: .
d_call: .
j_call: TRBJ2-7

cdr3_aa: CASSEAQGTGETQYF
cdr3_nt: TGTGCCAGCAGTGAGGCCCAGGGGACCGGAGAGACCCAGTACTTC
v_call: TRBV2
clone_size: .
d_call: .
j_call: TRBJ2-5

cdr3_aa: CASSDRDREDEQYF
cdr3_nt: TGCGCCAGCAGCGACCGGGACAGGGAGGACGAGCAGTACTTC
v_call: TRBV5-1
clone_size: few
d_call: TRBD1
j_call: TRBJ2-7

cdr3_aa: CASSEMAGGQPQHF
cdr3_nt: TGTGCCAGCAGTGAAATGGCAGGGGGACAGCCCCAGCATTTT
v_call: TRBV6-5
clone_size: once
d_call: TRBD1
j_call: TRBJ1-5

cdr3_aa: CSSSLNEDSRGEKLFF
cdr3_nt: TGTTCCAGCAGCTTAAATGAGGATAGCAGGGGCGAAAAACTGTTTTTT
v_call: TRBV7-9
clone_size: .
d_call: .
j_call: TRBJ1-4

cdr3_aa: CASSERVRYEQYF
cdr3_nt: TGCGCGAGTTCCGAGCGGGTCCGCTACGAGCAGTACTTC
v_call: TRBV5-1
clone_size: .
d_call: .
j_call: TRBJ2-7